This T cell receptor (beta chain) was captured in a study of PD-1 blockade in classical Hodgkin lymphoma. Broader study findings: By C4D1, diversity of CD4+ TCRs had risen significantly, whereas that of CD8+ TCRs had not. Complete responders possessed baseline diversity comparable to newly diagnosed patients. Newly diagnosed patients were reported to exhibit reduced baseline TCR diversity relative to healthy donors. Although disease activity or prior therapy may be involved, causes of the repertoire differences remain undefined.

Sequencing used immunoSEQ multiplex PCR; TCRdb keeps in-frame clones, though not all of them. The sample carries 5,500 to 8,000 clones, roughly 85% recorded once. Time point indicated: cycle 4 day 1 (C4D1), after six to seven weeks of nivolumab. All patients relapsed after autologous stem cell transplantation, and brentuximab vedotin exposure varied. About this clone itself: Its antigen is not known.

The CDR3 contains 14 residues. V lost 7 bases and J lost 5, with 17 bases in between. Germline V lookup: CDR1 MNHEY, CDR2 SVGAGI. The chain has TRBV6-5 and TRBJ1-1; TRBD1 is a possible D gene (5 bases). The clonotype was recovered from a human donor with classical Hodgkin lymphoma. The source was peripheral blood mononuclear cells (PBMCs), collected before the fourth cycle of nivolumab. CDR3 sequence reads: CASTQVGGTTEAFF. The CDR3 DNA reads as TGTGCCAGCACCCAGGTCGGGGGGACGACTGAAGCTTTCTTT.